This paragraph covers one T cell receptor (beta chain) sequence. There are 15 residues in the CDR3. Germline lookup yields CDR1 MNHEY and CDR2 SVGAGI. V lost 4 bases to trimming and J lost 0 bases, with 12 bases between them. This sample stems from a study of a mutant IDH1 vaccine in newly diagnosed glioma. Study-level background: Among treated patients, around 62% were male and roughly 38% female, and mean age was about 39 years. Standard pretreatment was either radiotherapy, temozolomide, or, for most, radiochemotherapy with temozolomide.

Stated time point: baseline, week 1 (first vaccination visit). Regarding treatment: pre-vaccination baseline after standard-of-care therapy. The method was immunoSEQ multiplex PCR; TCRdb's version includes in-frame clones alone and lacks a portion of them. In the table there are 23,000 or so clones, approximately 90% of which are singletons. V usage is TRBV6-5 and J usage is TRBJ1-1; D is perhaps TRBD1 (5 bases). The starting material was PBMCs, obtained from a glioma patient treated with radiotherapy, temozolomide or both. The source of this sequence is a man younger than 40 with glioma. CDR3 in DNA: TGTGCCAGCAGTTCCCACGAGGGGATGAACACTGAAGCTTTCTTT. Translated, it gives CASSSHEGMNTEAFF.